This TCR beta chain was captured in a study of control samples from healthy donors and cancer patients. Data came from immunoSEQ multiplex PCR; TCRdb stores just in-frame clones and leaves some out. Of about 180,000 clones in the sample, 90% to 95% are singletons; the top ten hold 1.4%. The sample taken for sequencing was blood. The receptor's source is a man younger than 45 in good health.

CDR3 loop: CASSQLVPQGRNTEAFF. DNA for the CDR3: TGCGCCAGCAGTCAACTAGTGCCCCAGGGGAGGAACACTGAAGCTTTCTTT. This rearrangement joins TRBV23-1 to TRBJ1-1; D may be TRBD1 (6 bases). TRBV23-1 is assigned to the ORF class and has an uncertain function. The length of the CDR3 is 17 residues. Trimming removed 2 bases from V and 1 base from J, with 17 bases in between.